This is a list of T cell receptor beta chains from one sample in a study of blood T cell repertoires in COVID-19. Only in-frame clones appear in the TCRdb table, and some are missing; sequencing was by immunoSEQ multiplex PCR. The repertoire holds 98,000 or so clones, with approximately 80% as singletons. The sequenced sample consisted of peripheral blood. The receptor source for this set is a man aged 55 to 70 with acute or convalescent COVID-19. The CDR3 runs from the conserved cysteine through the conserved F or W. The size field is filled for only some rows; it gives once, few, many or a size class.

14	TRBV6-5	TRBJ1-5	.	CASSVPGKNQPQHF
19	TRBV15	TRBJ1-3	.	CATSRDRRDRVSSGNTIYF
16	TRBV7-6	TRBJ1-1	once	CASSLRTGGESTEAFF
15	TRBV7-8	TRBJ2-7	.	CASSLVRDTSYEQYF
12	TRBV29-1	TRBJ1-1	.	CSVAGARPEAFF
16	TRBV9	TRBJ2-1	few	CASSPLGPLAFNEQFF
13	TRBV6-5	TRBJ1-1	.	CASSYSHGGEAFF
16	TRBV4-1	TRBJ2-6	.	CASSPWAGTGANVLTF
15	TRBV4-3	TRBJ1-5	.	CASSQEPNANQPQHF
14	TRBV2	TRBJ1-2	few	CASSQTTGWDGYTF
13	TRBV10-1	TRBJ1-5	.	CATGTGGDQPQHF
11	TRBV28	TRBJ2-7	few	CASSLYYEQYF
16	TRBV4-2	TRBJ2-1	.	CASSQVLESSYNEQFF
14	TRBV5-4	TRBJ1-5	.	CASSPGTDNQPQHF
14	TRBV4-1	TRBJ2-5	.	CASSQEGSVETQYF
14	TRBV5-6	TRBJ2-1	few	CASGRTSDYNEQFF
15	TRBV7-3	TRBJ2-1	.	CASSLQSGSVNEQFF
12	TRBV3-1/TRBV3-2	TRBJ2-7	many	CASSQSGTQQYF
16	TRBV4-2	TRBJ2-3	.	CASSTSGGAGTDTQYF
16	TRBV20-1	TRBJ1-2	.	CSASSPPGQGAAGYTF
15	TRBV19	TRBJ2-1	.	CASSHLAGANNEQFF
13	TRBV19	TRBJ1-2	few	CASSIDGQYGYTF
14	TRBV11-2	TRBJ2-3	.	CASSPGGFADTQYF
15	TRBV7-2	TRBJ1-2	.	CASSTQGGLGYGYTF
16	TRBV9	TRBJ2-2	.	CASSVATAGFTGELFF
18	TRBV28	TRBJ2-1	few	CASSFPAFGQGHYNEQFF
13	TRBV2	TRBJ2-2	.	CASRQGSTGELFF
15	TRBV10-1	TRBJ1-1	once	CASSDPGTANTEAFF
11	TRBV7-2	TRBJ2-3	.	CASSRTDTQYF
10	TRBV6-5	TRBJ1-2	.	CASSSYGYTF
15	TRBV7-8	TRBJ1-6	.	CASRRAGTYNSPLHF